A single TCR beta chain is shown here with its context. Its antigen is currently unknown. Clones were sequenced by immunoSEQ multiplex PCR, and TCRdb holds only the in-frame ones, with some missing. The sample includes some 76,000 clones, roughly 92% of them seen just once. Germline V gene sequence: CDR1 MNHEY, CDR2 SMNVEV (reference sequence). The V end was cut by 5 bases, the J end by 4 bases, with 12 bases between. This CDR3 has 13 amino acids. The data belong to a study of lymphopenia after photon versus proton radiotherapy. Findings and limits, study-wide: Photon-treated patients lost naive T cells and TCR diversity; proton-treated stayed stable. Post-nadir TCR diversity decline inversely tracked overall survival among those who died. Only patients who died were analyzed for survival; proton advantage is unproven.

The chain has TRBV27 and TRBJ2-7; D is unclear. The receptor was derived from a middle-aged woman with cholangiocarcinoma. Sequencing was performed on peripheral blood, taken from a patient treated with photon-based radiotherapy. CDR3 nucleotide sequence: TGTGCCAGCAGTCCCCAAGAGCAATACGAGCAGTACTTC. This codes for CASSPQEQYEQYF.